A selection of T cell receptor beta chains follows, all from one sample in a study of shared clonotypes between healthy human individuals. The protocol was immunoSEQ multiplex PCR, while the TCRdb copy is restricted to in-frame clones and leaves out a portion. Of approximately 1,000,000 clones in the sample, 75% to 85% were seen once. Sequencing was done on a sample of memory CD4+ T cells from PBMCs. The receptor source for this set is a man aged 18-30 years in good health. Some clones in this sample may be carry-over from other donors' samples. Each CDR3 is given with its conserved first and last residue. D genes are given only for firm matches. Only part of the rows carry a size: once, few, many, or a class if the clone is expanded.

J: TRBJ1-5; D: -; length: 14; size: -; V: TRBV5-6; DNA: TGTGCCAGCAGCTTAGTCCCTGGGGGTCAGCCCCAGCATTTT; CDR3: CASSLVPGGQPQHF
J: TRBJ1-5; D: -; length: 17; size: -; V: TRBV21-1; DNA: TGTGCCAGCAGCACGCCGACAGGGCGCCTTCCCAATCAGCCCCAGCATTTT; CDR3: CASSTPTGRLPNQPQHF
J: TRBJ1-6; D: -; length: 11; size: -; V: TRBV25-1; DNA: TGTGCCAGCAGTGTCGGTGGACCCCTCCACTTT; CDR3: CASSVGGPLHF
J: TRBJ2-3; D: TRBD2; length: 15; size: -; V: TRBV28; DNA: TGTGCCAGCAGCCGGGGACTAGCGGGAGAAGATACGCAGTATTTT; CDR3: CASSRGLAGEDTQYF
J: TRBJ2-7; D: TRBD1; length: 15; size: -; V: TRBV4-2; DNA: TGTGCCAGCGCCTCCGGGACAGGGGCCTCCTACGAGCAGTACTTC; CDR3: CASASGTGASYEQYF
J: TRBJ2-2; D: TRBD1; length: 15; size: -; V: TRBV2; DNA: TGTGCCAGCAGTGCGTCGGGGACAGGGACCGGGGAGCTGTTTTTT; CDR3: CASSASGTGTGELFF
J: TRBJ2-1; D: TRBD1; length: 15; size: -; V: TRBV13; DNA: TGTGCCAGCAGCACAAGACAGGGCGGCTACAATGAGCAGTTCTTC; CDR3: CASSTRQGGYNEQFF
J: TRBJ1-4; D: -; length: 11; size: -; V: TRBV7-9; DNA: TGTGCCAGCAGCTCAATGGAGAAACTGTTTTTT; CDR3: CASSSMEKLFF
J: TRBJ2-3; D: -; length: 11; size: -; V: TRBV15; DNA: TGTGCCACGGGCCAGGCAGATACGCAGTATTTT; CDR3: CATGQADTQYF
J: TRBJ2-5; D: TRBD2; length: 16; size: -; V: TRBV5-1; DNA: TGCGCCAGCAGCCGCGGACTAGCCAATCGACAAGAGACCCAGTACTTC; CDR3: CASSRGLANRQETQYF
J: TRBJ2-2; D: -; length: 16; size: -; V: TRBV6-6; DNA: TGTGCCAGCAGTTACGGGGGGGGCAAAAACACCGGGGAGCTGTTTTTT; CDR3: CASSYGGGKNTGELFF
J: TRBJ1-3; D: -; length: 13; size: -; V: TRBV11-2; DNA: TGTGCCAGCAGCTTCGGAGGGGGAAACACCATATATTTT; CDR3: CASSFGGGNTIYF
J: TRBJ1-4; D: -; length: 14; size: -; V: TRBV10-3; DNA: TGTGCCATCAGGGGGGGGGACGGAGCCGAAAAACTGTTTTTT; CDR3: CAIRGGDGAEKLFF
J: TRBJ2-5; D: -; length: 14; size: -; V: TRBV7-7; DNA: TGTGCCAGCAGCAAGACAGGGAGGCAAGAGACCCAGTACTTC; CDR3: CASSKTGRQETQYF
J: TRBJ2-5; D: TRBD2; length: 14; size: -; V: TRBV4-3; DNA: TGCGCCAGCAGCCAACGGGAGGAGCTGGGGACCCAGTACTTC; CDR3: CASSQREELGTQYF
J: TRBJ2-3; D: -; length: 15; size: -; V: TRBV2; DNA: TGTGCCAGCAGCCTCGGTGGGGTGAGCACAGATACGCAGTATTTT; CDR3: CASSLGGVSTDTQYF
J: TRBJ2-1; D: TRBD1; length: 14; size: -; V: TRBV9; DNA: TGTGCCAGCAGCGTAATGACAGGGAGCAATGAGCAGTTCTTC; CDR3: CASSVMTGSNEQFF
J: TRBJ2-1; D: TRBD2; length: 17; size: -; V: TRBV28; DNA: TGTGCCAGCAGTTCGTCACGGGGAGCGGGAGATTACAATGAGCAGTTCTTC; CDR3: CASSSSRGAGDYNEQFF
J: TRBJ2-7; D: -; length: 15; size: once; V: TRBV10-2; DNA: TGCGCCAGCAAGGACCGACCCGAAACATCCTACGAGCAGTACTTC; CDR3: CASKDRPETSYEQYF
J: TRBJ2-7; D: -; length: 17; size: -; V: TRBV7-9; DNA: TGTGCCAGCAGCTGGACCAGGAGGAGCAGGGGATCCTACGAGCAGTACTTC; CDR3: CASSWTRRSRGSYEQYF
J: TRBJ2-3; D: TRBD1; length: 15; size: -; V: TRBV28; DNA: TGTGCCATTAAGGGACAGGGCGGTCGTGGAGATACGCAGTATTTT; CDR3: CAIKGQGGRGDTQYF
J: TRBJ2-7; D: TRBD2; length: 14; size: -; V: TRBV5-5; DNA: TGTGCCAGCAGCCGGGGGGAGCCCCTCGCCGAGCAGTACTTC; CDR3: CASSRGEPLAEQYF
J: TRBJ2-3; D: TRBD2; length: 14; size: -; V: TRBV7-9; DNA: TGTGCCAGCAGCCGGGCGGGGGGTACAGATACGCAGTATTTT; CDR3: CASSRAGGTDTQYF
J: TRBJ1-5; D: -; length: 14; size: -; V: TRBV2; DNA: TGTGCCAGCAATGGGCTGTATAGCAATCAGCCCCAGCATTTT; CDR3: CASNGLYSNQPQHF
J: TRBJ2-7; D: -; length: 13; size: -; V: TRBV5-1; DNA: TGCGCCAGCAGCGCCGGGACCTACTACGAGCAGTACTTC; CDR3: CASSAGTYYEQYF
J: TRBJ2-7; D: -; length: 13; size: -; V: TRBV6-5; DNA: TGTGCCAGCAGTTACCCCTCGGGCCTCGAGCAGTACTTC; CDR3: CASSYPSGLEQYF
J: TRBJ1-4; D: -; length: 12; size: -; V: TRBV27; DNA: TGTGCCAGCAGGTCTCGTGAAGAAAAACTGTTTTTT; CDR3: CASRSREEKLFF
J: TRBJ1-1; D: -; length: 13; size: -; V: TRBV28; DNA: TGTGCCAGCAGTTTTCCGGGGAACACTGAAGCTTTCTTT; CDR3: CASSFPGNTEAFF
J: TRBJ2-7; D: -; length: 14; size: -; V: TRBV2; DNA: TGTGCCAGCAGTGAAGGCAAACAGGGAAACGAGCAGTACTTC; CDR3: CASSEGKQGNEQYF
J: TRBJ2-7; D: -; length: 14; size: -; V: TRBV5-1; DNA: TGCGCCAGCAGCTTGGGGACAGACTTCTACGAGCAGTACTTC; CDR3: CASSLGTDFYEQYF
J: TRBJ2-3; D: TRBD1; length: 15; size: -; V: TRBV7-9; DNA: TGTGCCAGCAGGCCGGGACAGGGTGACACAGATACGCAGTATTTT; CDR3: CASRPGQGDTDTQYF
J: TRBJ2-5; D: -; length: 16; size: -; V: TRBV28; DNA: TGTGCCAGCAGTTTCCGACCCCGGGGGCCGGCCTGGACCCAGTACTTC; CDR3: CASSFRPRGPAWTQYF
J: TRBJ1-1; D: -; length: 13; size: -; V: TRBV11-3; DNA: TGTGCCAGCAGCAGAGAAGTGAACACTGAAGCTTTCTTT; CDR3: CASSREVNTEAFF
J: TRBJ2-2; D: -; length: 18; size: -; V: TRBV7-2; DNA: TGTGCCAGCAGCTTAGCACTCCGCGGGTCCTCGAACACCGGGGAGCTGTTTTTT; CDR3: CASSLALRGSSNTGELFF
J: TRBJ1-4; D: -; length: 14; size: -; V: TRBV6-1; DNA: TGTGCCAGCAGTGAAGCGCAGGGGTTCGGAAAACTGTTTTTT; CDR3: CASSEAQGFGKLFF
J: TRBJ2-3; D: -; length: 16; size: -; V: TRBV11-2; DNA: TGTGCCAGCAGCTTAGGGGTTGGGGAGATCACAGATACGCAGTATTTT; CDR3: CASSLGVGEITDTQYF
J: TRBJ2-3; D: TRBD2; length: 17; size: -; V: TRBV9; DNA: TGTGCCAGCAGCGTAACAGCGGGAGGGATGGGCACAGATACGCAGTATTTT; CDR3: CASSVTAGGMGTDTQYF
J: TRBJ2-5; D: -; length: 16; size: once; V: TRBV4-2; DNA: TGTGCCAGCAGCCAAGCCATAACCAGGGGAGGAGAGACCCAGTACTTC; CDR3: CASSQAITRGGETQYF
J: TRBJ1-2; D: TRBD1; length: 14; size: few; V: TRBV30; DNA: TGTGCCTGGGACACAGGGGTGGGCGACTATGGCTACACCTTC; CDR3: CAWDTGVGDYGYTF
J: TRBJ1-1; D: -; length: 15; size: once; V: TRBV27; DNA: TGTGCCAGCAGTTCCCTCACAGATATAGGTGGTGAAGCTTTCTTT; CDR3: CASSSLTDIGGEAFF
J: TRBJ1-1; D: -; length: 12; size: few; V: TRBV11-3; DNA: TGTGCCAGCAGCGCTTATCTCGGTGAAGCTTTCTTT; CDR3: CASSAYLGEAFF
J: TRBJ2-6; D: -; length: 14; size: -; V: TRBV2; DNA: TGTGCCAGCAGCGGGGGTCGCGGGGCCAACGTCCTGACTTTC; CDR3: CASSGGRGANVLTF